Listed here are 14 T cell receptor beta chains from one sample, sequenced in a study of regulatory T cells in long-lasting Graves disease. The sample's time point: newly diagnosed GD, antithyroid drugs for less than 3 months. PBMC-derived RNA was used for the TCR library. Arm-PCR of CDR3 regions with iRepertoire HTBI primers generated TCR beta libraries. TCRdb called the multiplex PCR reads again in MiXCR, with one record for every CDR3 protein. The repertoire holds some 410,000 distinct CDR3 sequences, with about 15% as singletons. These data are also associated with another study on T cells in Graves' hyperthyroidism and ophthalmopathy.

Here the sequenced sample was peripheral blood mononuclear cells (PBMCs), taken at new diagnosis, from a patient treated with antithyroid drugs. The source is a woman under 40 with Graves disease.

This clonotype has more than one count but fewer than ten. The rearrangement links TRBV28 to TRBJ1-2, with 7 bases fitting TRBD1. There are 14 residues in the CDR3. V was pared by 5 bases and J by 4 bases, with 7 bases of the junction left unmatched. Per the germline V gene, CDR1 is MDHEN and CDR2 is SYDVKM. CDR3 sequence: CASSQQGGGYGYTF. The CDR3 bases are TGTGCCAGCAGTCAACAAGGGGGCGGCTATGGCTACACCTTC.

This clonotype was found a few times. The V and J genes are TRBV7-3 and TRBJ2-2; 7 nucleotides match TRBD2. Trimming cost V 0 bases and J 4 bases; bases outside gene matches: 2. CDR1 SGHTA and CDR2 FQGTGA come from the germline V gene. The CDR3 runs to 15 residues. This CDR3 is CASSLTGRGTGELFF. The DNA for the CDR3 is TGTGCCAGCAGCTTAACAGGGAGGGGCACCGGGGAGCTGTTTTTT.

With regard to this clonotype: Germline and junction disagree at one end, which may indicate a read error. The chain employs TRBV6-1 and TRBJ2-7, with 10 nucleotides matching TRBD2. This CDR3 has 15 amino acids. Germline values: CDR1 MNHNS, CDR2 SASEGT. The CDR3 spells CTSSGRGLLTYEQYF. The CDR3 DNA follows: TGTACCAGCAGCGGGAGGGGCCTCCTCACCTACGAGCAGTACTTC.

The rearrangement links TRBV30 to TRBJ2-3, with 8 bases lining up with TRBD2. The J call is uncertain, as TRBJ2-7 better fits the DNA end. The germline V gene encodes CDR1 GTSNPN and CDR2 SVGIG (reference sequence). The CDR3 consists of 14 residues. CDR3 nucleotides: TGTGCCTGGAGTAGGAGCGGGAGTGGCTACGAGCAGTACTTC. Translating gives CAWSRSGSGYEQYF.

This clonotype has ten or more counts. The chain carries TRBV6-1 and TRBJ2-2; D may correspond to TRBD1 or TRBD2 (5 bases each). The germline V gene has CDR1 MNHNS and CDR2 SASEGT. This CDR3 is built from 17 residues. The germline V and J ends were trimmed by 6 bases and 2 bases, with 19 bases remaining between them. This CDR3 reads CASRLGTELRNTGELFF. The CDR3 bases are TGTGCCAGCAGGTTGGGGACGGAACTAAGAAACACCGGGGAGCTGTTTTTT.

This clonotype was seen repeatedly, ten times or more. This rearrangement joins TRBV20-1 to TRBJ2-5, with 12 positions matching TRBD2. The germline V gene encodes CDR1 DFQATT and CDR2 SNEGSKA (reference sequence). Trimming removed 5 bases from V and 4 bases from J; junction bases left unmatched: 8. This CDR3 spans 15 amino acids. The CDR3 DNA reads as TGCAGTGCTCGGCTAGCGGGAGGGCAGGTAGAGACCCAGTACTTC. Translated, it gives CSARLAGGQVETQYF.

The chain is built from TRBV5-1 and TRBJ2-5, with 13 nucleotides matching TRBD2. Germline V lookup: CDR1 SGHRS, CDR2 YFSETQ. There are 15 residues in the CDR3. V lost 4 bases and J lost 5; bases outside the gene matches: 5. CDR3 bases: TGCGCCAGCAGCCCAGGGACTAGCGGGATTGAGACCCAGTACTTC. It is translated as CASSPGTSGIETQYF.

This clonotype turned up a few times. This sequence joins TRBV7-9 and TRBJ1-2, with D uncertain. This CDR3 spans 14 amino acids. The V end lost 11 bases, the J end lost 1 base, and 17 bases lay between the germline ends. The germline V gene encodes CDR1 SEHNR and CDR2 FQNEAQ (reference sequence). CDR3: CACEDGSFNYGYTF. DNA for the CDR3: TGTGCCTGCGAGGACGGATCTTTTAACTATGGCTACACCTTC.

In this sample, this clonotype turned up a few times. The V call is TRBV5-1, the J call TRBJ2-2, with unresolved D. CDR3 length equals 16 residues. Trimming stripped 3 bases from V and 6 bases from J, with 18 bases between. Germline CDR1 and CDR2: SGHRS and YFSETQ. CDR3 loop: CASSSGSRTIPGELFF. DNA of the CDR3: TGCGCCAGCAGCTCTGGTTCTAGAACCATCCCCGGGGAGCTGTTTTTT.

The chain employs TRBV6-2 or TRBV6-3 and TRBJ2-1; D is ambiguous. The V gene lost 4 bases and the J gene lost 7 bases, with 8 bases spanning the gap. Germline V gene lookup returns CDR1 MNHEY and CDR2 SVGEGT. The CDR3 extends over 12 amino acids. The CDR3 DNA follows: TGTGCCAGCAGTTTCGTAAAGAATGAGCAGTTCTTC. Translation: CASSFVKNEQFF.

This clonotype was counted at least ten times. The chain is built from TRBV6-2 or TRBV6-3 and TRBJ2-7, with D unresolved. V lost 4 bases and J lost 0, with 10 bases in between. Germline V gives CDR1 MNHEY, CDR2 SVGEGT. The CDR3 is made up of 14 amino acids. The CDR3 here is CASSSSRSSYEQYF. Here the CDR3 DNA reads TGTGCCAGCAGTTCCTCCAGGAGCTCCTACGAGCAGTACTTC.

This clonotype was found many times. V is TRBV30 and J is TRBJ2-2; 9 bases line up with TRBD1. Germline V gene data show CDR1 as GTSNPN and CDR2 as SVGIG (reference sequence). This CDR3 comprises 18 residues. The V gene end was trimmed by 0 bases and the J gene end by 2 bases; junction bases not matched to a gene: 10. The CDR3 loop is CAWSVPDRGRSNTGELFF. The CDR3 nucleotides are TGTGCCTGGAGTGTACCGGACAGGGGACGGTCCAACACCGGGGAGCTGTTTTTT.

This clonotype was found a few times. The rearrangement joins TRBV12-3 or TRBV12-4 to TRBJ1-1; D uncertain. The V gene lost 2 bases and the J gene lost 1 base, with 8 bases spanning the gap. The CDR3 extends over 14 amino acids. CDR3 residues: CASSLREENTEAFF. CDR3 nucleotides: TGTGCCAGCAGTTTAAGGGAGGAGAACACTGAAGCTTTCTTT.

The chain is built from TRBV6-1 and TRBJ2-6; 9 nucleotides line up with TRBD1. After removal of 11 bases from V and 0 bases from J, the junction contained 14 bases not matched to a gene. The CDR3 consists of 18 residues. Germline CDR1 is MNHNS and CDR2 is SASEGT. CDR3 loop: CAGKRTGVLSSGANVLTF. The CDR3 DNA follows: TGTGCCGGCAAGAGGACAGGGGTCTTAAGCTCTGGGGCCAACGTCCTGACTTTC.